Listed here are 15 T cell receptor beta chains from one sample, sequenced in a study of T cell repertoires in cytomegalovirus infection. These receptors have no identified antigens. TCRdb used MiXCR to reprocess the reads, holding one entry per CDR3 protein. Here the sample spans about 890,000 distinct CDR3 sequences, around 32% being singletons. The sample here was cultured CD8+ T cells from PBMCs, taken from culture after CMV antigen stimulation. The receptors stem from a human donor in good health (CMV status not recorded). Some clones in this sample may be carry-over from other donors' samples.

The chain uses TRBV5-4 and TRBJ2-7; TRBD1 aligns across 10 bases. V lost 4 bases to trimming and J lost 3 bases; unmatched junction nucleotides: 10. This CDR3 region has 16 residues. CDR1 is SGHNT, CDR2 YYREEE, per germline (reference sequence). The CDR3 DNA sequence: TGTGCCAGCAGCCCTGTCTGGGACAGGGGATTCTACGAGCAGTACTTC. It yields the protein CASSPVWDRGFYEQYF. Using reference TRBV5-4 and TRBJ2-7 for the parts outside the CDR3, the full variable domain is ETGVTQSPTHLIKTRGQQVTLRCSSQSGHNTVSWYQQALGQGPQFIFQYYREEENGRGNFPPRFSGLQFPNYSSELNVNALELDDSALYLCASSPVWDRGFYEQYFGPGTRLTVT.

The chain couples TRBV6-2 or TRBV6-3 to TRBJ2-1, with 7 nucleotides matching TRBD2. The V gene's germline CDR1 is MNHEY and CDR2 SVGEGT. The junction had 14 bases not matched to a gene; V was cut back by 11 bases and J by 7 bases. There are 14 residues in the CDR3. DNA for the CDR3: TGTGCCTCGCGTGCGGGGGTTTATAGGAATGAGCAGTTCTTC. Its protein product is CASRAGVYRNEQFF.

In its sample, this clonotype was seen a few times. This chain joins TRBV4-2 and TRBJ2-3, with TRBD2 identical over 15 bases. This CDR3 is built from 16 residues. V was clipped by 1 base and J by 4 bases; unmatched bases: 0. Germline V gene lookup returns CDR1 LGHNA and CDR2 YNFKEQ. The DNA for the CDR3 is TGTGCCAGCAGCCAAGGGACTAGCGGGGGGGCAGATACGCAGTATTTT. As protein: CASSQGTSGGADTQYF.

J is TRBJ2-7 and V is TRBV6-1; D is unresolved. CDR3 length: 17 residues. Germline CDR1 is MNHNS and CDR2 is SASEGT. The V gene lost 2 bases and the J gene lost 0 bases, with 17 bases spanning the gap. DNA for the CDR3: TGTGCCAGCAGTGAAAATTGGGCCCCTTTGGGCTCCTACGAGCAGTACTTC. Its protein is CASSENWAPLGSYEQYF.

CDR3: CASTVGGDPLFHNEQFF. CDR3 DNA sequence: TGTGCCAGTACGGTCGGGGGGGACCCACTATTCCACAATGAGCAGTTCTTC. V usage is TRBV19 and J usage is TRBJ2-1; TRBD2 agrees at 8 bases. V gave up 7 bases and J gave up 5 bases; unmatched junction bases: 16. CDR3 length: 17 residues. Per the germline V gene, CDR1 is LNHDA and CDR2 is SQIVND (reference sequence).

The chain employs TRBV4-1 and TRBJ2-7, with unresolved D. Trimming pared 4 bases from V and 2 bases from J, leaving 15 bases between. Per the germline V gene, CDR1 is MGHRA and CDR2 is YSYEKL. This CDR3 region has 15 residues. The CDR3 bases are TGCGCCAGCAGCCTCGGGTCTGGGATGGCCTACGAGCAGTACTTC. It translates to CASSLGSGMAYEQYF.

Concerning this clonotype: Just one base apart from a much larger clone, this may be a read error. The gene calls are TRBV6-5 and TRBJ1-1; D is unresolved. The CDR3 runs 15 residues. From germline, CDR1 is MNHEY and CDR2 SVGAGI. DNA of the CDR3: TGTGCCAGCAGTTACTCGGAGGTTTACGGCACTGTAGCTTTCTTT. Translated, it gives CASSYSEVYGTVAFF.

V usage is TRBV6-6 and J usage is TRBJ2-7; D might be TRBD1 or TRBD2, each matching 5 bases. The CDR3 spans 13 residues. The V end lost 7 bases, the J end lost 5 bases, and 15 bases lay between the germline ends. The germline V gene has CDR1 MNHNY and CDR2 SVGAGI (reference sequence). CDR3 DNA sequence: TGTGCCAGCAAGGGACGTCTATGGGACGAGCAGTACGTC. Residues: CASKGRLWDEQYV.

The chain employs TRBV7-2 and TRBJ2-7; TRBD2 matches 9 bases. V was pared by 5 bases and J by 2 bases, with 7 bases of the junction left unmatched. Germline V lookup: CDR1 SGHTA, CDR2 FQGNSA. The CDR3 runs 15 residues. The CDR3 DNA follows: TGTGCCAGCAGCCCTTTAGCGGGGGAGCCCTACGAGCAGTACTTC. Amino acid sequence: CASSPLAGEPYEQYF.

The chain joins TRBV27 to TRBJ2-7; 9 nucleotides align to TRBD2. CDR1 MNHEY and CDR2 SMNVEV come from the germline V gene (reference sequence). V was pared by 1 base and J by 0 bases, with 1 base of the junction left unmatched. The CDR3 is 15 amino acids. CDR3 sequence (DNA): TGTGCCAGCAGTTTATGGCGGGGGGGCTCCTACGAGCAGTACTTC. Translation: CASSLWRGGSYEQYF.

The sample holds a few counts of this clonotype. The chain employs TRBV12-5 and TRBJ2-1; 7 bases agree with TRBD2. Germline V gene data show CDR1 as LGHNT and CDR2 as FRNRAP. Trimming took 5 bases from V and 8 from J; bases not matched to a gene: 9. The CDR3 runs to 14 residues. The CDR3 is CASGLGGVKDEQFF. CDR3 coding DNA: TGTGCTAGTGGTCTTGGGGGGGTCAAGGATGAGCAGTTCTTC.

The chain has TRBV29-1 and TRBJ1-1; D is perhaps TRBD1 (6 bases). Trimming removed 7 bases from V and 3 bases from J, with 15 bases in between. The germline V gene encodes CDR1 SQVTM and CDR2 ANQGSEA. The CDR3 length is 13 residues. The CDR3 here is CSGTRQADTEAFF. The CDR3, as DNA: TGCAGCGGTACAAGACAGGCTGACACTGAAGCTTTCTTT. Variable domain in full (rest from reference TRBV29-1 and TRBJ1-1): SAVISQKPSRDICQRGTSLTIQCQVDSQVTMMFWYRQQPGQSLTLIATANQGSEATYESGFVIDKFPISRPNLTFSTLTVSNMSPEDSSIYLCSGTRQADTEAFFGQGTRLTVV.

The rearrangement links TRBV6-6 to TRBJ1-4; D is unclear. Trimming pared 2 bases from V and 0 bases from J, leaving 13 bases between. Per germline, CDR1 MNHNY and CDR2 SVGAGI (reference sequence). CDR3 size: 17 residues. CDR3 in amino acids: CASSYVYRPATNEKLFF. CDR3 nucleotides: TGTGCCAGCAGTTACGTTTATCGCCCGGCAACTAATGAAAAACTGTTTTTT.

This chain links TRBV20-1 with TRBJ1-2; a weak D match, TRBD1 (6 bases). Germline assignment: CDR1 DFQATT and CDR2 SNEGSKA (reference sequence). The CDR3 totals 14 residues. V was clipped by 0 bases and J by 4 bases, with 12 bases between them. The CDR3 nucleotides are TGCAGTGCTAGAGATTCGAGGGACATCTATGGCTACACCTTC. This encodes CSARDSRDIYGYTF.

The chain uses TRBV12-3 or TRBV12-4 and TRBJ2-1; 7 nucleotides match TRBD1. J was trimmed by 5 bases and V by 4 bases; bases with no gene match: 5. The CDR3 is 14 amino acids. CDR3 loop: CASSSTGQNNEQFF. DNA of the CDR3: TGTGCCAGCAGTTCCACGGGACAGAACAATGAGCAGTTCTTC.